This T cell receptor (beta chain) was recovered during a study of T cell responses to AZD1222 COVID-19 vaccine (dated by TCRdb to 2020 to 2023). Study-wide context: AZD1222 recipients whose second dose came at about 4 weeks and those whose second dose came at about 12 weeks were combined into one group, since spike-specific TCR depth and breadth did not differ between the two schedules. TCR sequencing covered roughly 230 trial participants: about 210 given two doses of AZD1222 and about 26 given two doses of MenACWY control vaccine. Trial participants were enrolled by age into 18-55, 56-69 and 70-plus year subgroups, with 148, 28 and 57 TCR-sequenced participants respectively.

From its cysteine to its phenylalanine, the CDR3 spans 17 amino acids. The kept DNA is CDR3 alone, 51 bases in frame from the first base. Ends trimmed: V by 0 bases, J by 7 bases; bases unmatched to a gene: 9. CDR1 is given as MGHRA and CDR2 as YSYEKL, both from the germline V gene. The CDR3 regions of human TCRbeta chains were analyzed by immunosequencing. The authors' pipeline ran thus. TCRs in the repertoires were matched against a reference library of SARS-CoV-2-specific TCRs that had been generated with the MIRA antigen-specificity platform. Breadth meant the fraction of unique TCRs that were SARS-CoV-2-associated, whereas depth meant the fraction of total T cells that were SARS-CoV-2-associated. Using the MIRA data, each spike-specific TCR was mapped to the spike region that the TCR reacts to and placed in a CD4 or CD8 class. Log10-transformed breadth and depth values were compared by one-way ANOVA with Sidak's multiple comparisons tests. Not all clones reach the TCRdb copy of this immuneACCESS table, which keeps in-frame sequences only. Checked studies attribute under half of the gap to unresolved V genes and leave the rest unexplained. V and J calls and clone size are copied from that table; D and trimming were computed from the DNA. Counted in this sample were approximately 160,000 clones; 85% to 95% of them appeared once. The ten largest make up under 5% of the sample.

About this clone itself: It has no known antigen specificity. The sample holds no much larger clone one base away, and base qualities are not on file.

This specimen's time point label, interpreted: baseline before first vaccination. The vaccinee samples were drawn from two UK trials, COV001 and COV002, one of which was a single-blind randomized controlled phase 2/3 trial testing AZD1222 (ChAdOx1 nCoV-19) in healthy adults. For TCRbeta chain sequencing, PBMC samples were collected from trial participants at day 0 and at day 28 after the second dose. The study at large found these results: Participants were mostly white British and included more females than males, and it was suggested by the authors that clonal diversity may have been underestimated. Spike-specific TCR breadth and depth rose significantly after two AZD1222 doses compared with day 0 and with MenACWY recipients. Nearly half of unique spike-specific TCRs reportedly recognized epitopes outside regions mutated in the B.1.351 and B.1.1.7 variants. In the small 56-69-year group, the increase in depth fell short of significance, most likely because of low power. Because no day 14 peak-response samples were available, repertoires were characterized only after the peak T cell response. Conclusions about previously exposed vaccinees were limited because only a handful of AZD1222 recipients were SARS-CoV-2 seropositive at baseline. Vaccine-associated CD4 TCRs spanned the whole spike protein, with dominant responses in regions 160-218 and 743-854.

The specimen was peripheral blood, collected on day 0 of AZD1222 vaccination. Here the chain combines TRBV4-1 and TRBJ1-6; TRBD1 aligns with 7 central bases. The receptor was derived from an adult in good health. The CDR3 region reads CASSQDFDRDRNSPLHF. The base sequence is TGCGCCAGCAGCCAAGATTTTGACAGGGATCGGAATTCACCCCTCCACTTT.